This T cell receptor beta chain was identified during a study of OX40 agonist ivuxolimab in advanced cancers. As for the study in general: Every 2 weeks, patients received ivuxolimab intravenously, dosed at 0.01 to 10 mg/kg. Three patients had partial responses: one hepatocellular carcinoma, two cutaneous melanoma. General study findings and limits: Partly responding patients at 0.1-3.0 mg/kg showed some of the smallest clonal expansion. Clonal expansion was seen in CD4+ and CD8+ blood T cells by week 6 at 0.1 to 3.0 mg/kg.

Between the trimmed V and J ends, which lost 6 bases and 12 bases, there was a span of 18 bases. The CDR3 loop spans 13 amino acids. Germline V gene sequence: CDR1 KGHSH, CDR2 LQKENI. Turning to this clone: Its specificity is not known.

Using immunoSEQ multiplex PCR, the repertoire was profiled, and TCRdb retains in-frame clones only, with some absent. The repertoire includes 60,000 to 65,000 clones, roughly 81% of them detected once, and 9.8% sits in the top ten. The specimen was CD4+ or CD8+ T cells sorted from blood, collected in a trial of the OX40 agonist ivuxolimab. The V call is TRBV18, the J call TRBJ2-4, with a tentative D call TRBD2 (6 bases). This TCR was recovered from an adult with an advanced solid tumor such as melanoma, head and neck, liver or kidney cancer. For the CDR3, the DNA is TGTGCCAGCTCTCCGGACTACCAATTGGATCAGTACTTC. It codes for CASSPDYQLDQYF.